The clone carrying this TCR beta chain was counted at least ten times. Regarding time point: newly diagnosed GD, antithyroid drugs for less than 3 months. Generation of the TCR library employed RNA extracted from PBMCs. The diagnosis of Graves' disease used American Thyroid Association guidelines. According to the study, TCR beta libraries were built with iRepertoire HTBI primers and CDR3-region Arm-PCR. Per the original methods: From all samples, identification returned over 13 TRBJ and approximately 67 TRBV segments. Each CDR3 protein is one row after TCRdb ran MiXCR on the multiplex PCR reads. None of the V and J calls come from the authors' own analysis; TCRdb made them. Of about 500,000 distinct CDR3 sequences in the sample, around 15% were seen once. Germline values: CDR1 KGHSH, CDR2 LQKENI. V lost 5 bases, J lost 4 bases, and 5 bases stayed unmatched. This CDR3 is built from 14 residues. This record belongs to a study of regulatory T cells in long-lasting Graves disease.

Separately, the same data were catalogued under a study of T cells in Graves' hyperthyroidism and ophthalmopathy. That paper states: When the TCR CDR3 underwent first-round RT-PCR, the HTBI primer set was used. Ophthalmopathy onset followed model prediction by a median approximately six months.

Sample: peripheral blood mononuclear cells (PBMCs), taken at new diagnosis, from a patient treated with antithyroid drugs. This sequence originates from a man in his forties or fifties with Graves disease. This chain uses TRBV18 with TRBJ2-7, with 10 bases fitting TRBD1. This chain's CDR3 is CASSSRQGAYEQYF. In DNA form, the CDR3 reads TGTGCCAGCTCATCGCGACAGGGGGCATACGAGCAGTACTTC.